These T cell receptor beta chains were read from a single sample in a study of shared clonotypes between healthy human individuals. TCRdb's copy holds only in-frame clones and misses some; the assay was immunoSEQ multiplex PCR. This sample carries 100,000 or so clones, about 66% of them seen once, and the ten largest clones take approximately 25%. The source material was memory CD8+ T cells sorted from blood. The receptor set was obtained from a woman aged 25 to 45 in good health. The CDR3 runs from the conserved cysteine through the conserved F or W. A D gene is named only where the DNA matches it firmly. Clone size is stated in some rows and not others, as once, few, many or a class when expanded.

v_call: TRBV7-9; clone_size: NA; j_call: TRBJ2-1; d_call: TRBD2; cdr3_nt: TGTGCCAGCAGCTCTTGGGTAGCGGGAGAGATAAATGAGCAGTTCTTC; cdr3_aa: CASSSWVAGEINEQFF
v_call: TRBV18; clone_size: NA; j_call: TRBJ2-3; d_call: TRBD1; cdr3_nt: TGTGCCAGCTCACCAGACAGGGACGAGGACTTCACAGATACGCAGTATTTT; cdr3_aa: CASSPDRDEDFTDTQYF
v_call: TRBV19; clone_size: once; j_call: TRBJ2-3; d_call: NA; cdr3_nt: TGTGCCAGTAGTATACTGCCCCTCTACCTCACAGATACGCAGTATTTT; cdr3_aa: CASSILPLYLTDTQYF
v_call: TRBV19; clone_size: many; j_call: TRBJ2-7; d_call: TRBD2; cdr3_nt: TGTGCCAGTAGTATGGTTAGCGGGAGGGTACCTCTCTACGAGCAGTACTTC; cdr3_aa: CASSMVSGRVPLYEQYF
v_call: TRBV9; clone_size: NA; j_call: TRBJ2-3; d_call: TRBD2; cdr3_nt: TGTGCCAGCAGCGCCACTAGCGGGAGGGCCGAGGATACGCAGTATTTT; cdr3_aa: CASSATSGRAEDTQYF
v_call: TRBV6-1; clone_size: once; j_call: TRBJ2-7; d_call: NA; cdr3_nt: TGTGCCAGCAGCAGGACAGTCTACGAGCAGTACTTC; cdr3_aa: CASSRTVYEQYF
v_call: TRBV9; clone_size: NA; j_call: TRBJ1-3; d_call: NA; cdr3_nt: TGTGCCAGCAGCGTAGCGAGCTCTGGAAACACCATATATTTT; cdr3_aa: CASSVASSGNTIYF
v_call: TRBV28; clone_size: NA; j_call: TRBJ2-1; d_call: NA; cdr3_nt: TGTGCCAGCAGGTCCGGATTCACTCCTGGCAATGAGCAGTTCTTC; cdr3_aa: CASRSGFTPGNEQFF
v_call: TRBV27; clone_size: NA; j_call: TRBJ2-2; d_call: NA; cdr3_nt: TGTGCCAGCAGTTACAGGGTCGGCGGGGAGCTGTTTTTT; cdr3_aa: CASSYRVGGELFF
v_call: TRBV4-1; clone_size: few; j_call: TRBJ1-1; d_call: TRBD1; cdr3_nt: TGCGCCAGCAGCCAAGGGGGGGGACAGGGGTTGAGGAACACTGAAGCTTTCTTT; cdr3_aa: CASSQGGGQGLRNTEAFF
v_call: TRBV5-4; clone_size: NA; j_call: TRBJ2-7; d_call: NA; cdr3_nt: TGTGCCAGCAGCTATGACACGTACTACGAGCAGTACTTC; cdr3_aa: CASSYDTYYEQYF
v_call: TRBV19; clone_size: few; j_call: TRBJ1-5; d_call: NA; cdr3_nt: TGTGCCAGTAGTAGTCTGGTGACAGTGACACAGCCCCAGCATTTT; cdr3_aa: CASSSLVTVTQPQHF
v_call: TRBV25-1; clone_size: few; j_call: TRBJ2-7; d_call: TRBD2; cdr3_nt: TGTGCCAGCAGTTCAGGGCTAGCGGGAGACAACGAGCAGTACTTC; cdr3_aa: CASSSGLAGDNEQYF
v_call: TRBV4-1; clone_size: once; j_call: TRBJ2-1; d_call: TRBD1; cdr3_nt: TGCGCCAGCAGCCTCACCTTAGGGGCCCCGGGACAGGGGGCGAATGAGCAGTTCTTC; cdr3_aa: CASSLTLGAPGQGANEQFF
v_call: TRBV28; clone_size: NA; j_call: TRBJ2-1; d_call: NA; cdr3_nt: TGTGCCAGCGGGGACTCTTACCGGGATGAGCAGTTCTTC; cdr3_aa: CASGDSYRDEQFF
v_call: TRBV25-1; clone_size: NA; j_call: TRBJ2-6; d_call: NA; cdr3_nt: TGTGCCAGCACCCAAGTAGGCCCTGGGGCCAACGTCCTGACTTTC; cdr3_aa: CASTQVGPGANVLTF
v_call: TRBV28; clone_size: NA; j_call: TRBJ1-2; d_call: NA; cdr3_nt: TGTGCCAGCAGTTTATGGTTCCCCCATTCCAACTATGGCTACACCTTC; cdr3_aa: CASSLWFPHSNYGYTF
v_call: TRBV4-1; clone_size: NA; j_call: TRBJ2-5; d_call: NA; cdr3_nt: TGCGCCAGCAGCCAAGGGGGTAATAGCGGTCCCTGGGAGACCCAGTACTTC; cdr3_aa: CASSQGGNSGPWETQYF
v_call: TRBV7-6; clone_size: NA; j_call: TRBJ2-1; d_call: TRBD2; cdr3_nt: TGTGCCAGCAGCCCTTACGTAGCTAGCGGGGACGAGCAGTTCTTC; cdr3_aa: CASSPYVASGDEQFF
v_call: TRBV11-2; clone_size: NA; j_call: TRBJ1-1; d_call: NA; cdr3_nt: TGTGCCAGCAGCCCGCGGGCTGGGAACACTGAAGCTTTCTTT; cdr3_aa: CASSPRAGNTEAFF
v_call: TRBV28; clone_size: few; j_call: TRBJ2-2; d_call: NA; cdr3_nt: TGTGCCAGCAGTTACCCAGGGACCGGGGAGCTGTTTTTT; cdr3_aa: CASSYPGTGELFF
v_call: TRBV6-1; clone_size: few; j_call: TRBJ1-5; d_call: NA; cdr3_nt: TGTGCCAGCAGTGGTGGGGACAATCAGCCCCAGCATTTT; cdr3_aa: CASSGGDNQPQHF
v_call: TRBV6-4; clone_size: NA; j_call: TRBJ2-7; d_call: NA; cdr3_nt: TGTGCCAGACGGGACTGGACCTACGAGCAGTACTTC; cdr3_aa: CARRDWTYEQYF
v_call: TRBV7-7; clone_size: NA; j_call: TRBJ2-1; d_call: TRBD2; cdr3_nt: TGTGCCAGCAGCCCAAGCCCACTAGCGGGAGAATACAATGAGCAGTTCTTC; cdr3_aa: CASSPSPLAGEYNEQFF
v_call: TRBV5-4; clone_size: NA; j_call: TRBJ2-3; d_call: NA; cdr3_nt: TGTGCCAGCAGCTTGGCGGCAGATACGCAGTATTTT; cdr3_aa: CASSLAADTQYF
v_call: TRBV4-2; clone_size: few; j_call: TRBJ2-7; d_call: TRBD2; cdr3_nt: TGTGCCAGCAGCCAAGGGGCTAGCGGGAGCTACGAGCAGTACTTC; cdr3_aa: CASSQGASGSYEQYF
v_call: TRBV19; clone_size: NA; j_call: TRBJ2-1; d_call: TRBD1; cdr3_nt: TGTGCCAGTAGTTTCTACTCCGGGACAGACAATGAGCAGTTCTTC; cdr3_aa: CASSFYSGTDNEQFF
v_call: TRBV9; clone_size: many; j_call: TRBJ2-7; d_call: TRBD2; cdr3_nt: TGTGCCAGCAGCATAAGCGGGAGGGCCGACGAGCAGTACTTC; cdr3_aa: CASSISGRADEQYF
v_call: TRBV9; clone_size: NA; j_call: TRBJ2-7; d_call: NA; cdr3_nt: TGTGCCAGCAGCGAGTCGGCGTCTGGCTACGAGCAGTACTTC; cdr3_aa: CASSESASGYEQYF
v_call: TRBV6-6; clone_size: NA; j_call: TRBJ2-2; d_call: NA; cdr3_nt: TGTGCCAGCATCAGTCTGGGCGCACTAAACACCGGGGAGCTGTTTTTT; cdr3_aa: CASISLGALNTGELFF
v_call: TRBV11-3; clone_size: NA; j_call: TRBJ2-7; d_call: TRBD2; cdr3_nt: TGTGCCAGCAGCCAAGAAGGGGCGGGAGATCCCTACGAGCAGTACTTC; cdr3_aa: CASSQEGAGDPYEQYF
v_call: TRBV10-3; clone_size: NA; j_call: TRBJ2-4; d_call: NA; cdr3_nt: TGTGCCACCTTGGGCGGGACCAAAAACATTCAGTACTTC; cdr3_aa: CATLGGTKNIQYF
v_call: TRBV5-5; clone_size: few; j_call: TRBJ1-2; d_call: NA; cdr3_nt: TGTGCCAGCAGCCTCAGGGGAGGTGGCTACACCTTC; cdr3_aa: CASSLRGGGYTF
v_call: TRBV25-1; clone_size: NA; j_call: TRBJ1-2; d_call: NA; cdr3_nt: TGTGCCAGCAGTGAATCGAAGGGCCTCTCGGGCTACACCTTC; cdr3_aa: CASSESKGLSGYTF
v_call: TRBV30; clone_size: NA; j_call: TRBJ2-7; d_call: NA; cdr3_nt: TGTGCCTGGAACAAGCGGGCCCTCTACGAGCAGTACTTC; cdr3_aa: CAWNKRALYEQYF
v_call: TRBV30; clone_size: NA; j_call: TRBJ1-1; d_call: NA; cdr3_nt: TGTGCCTGGAGGGACTCTTTGAACACTGAAGCTTTCTTT; cdr3_aa: CAWRDSLNTEAFF
v_call: TRBV4-1; clone_size: NA; j_call: TRBJ1-1; d_call: TRBD1; cdr3_nt: TGCGCCAGCAGCCACGGAGGACAGGGTGGCACTGAAGCTTTCTTT; cdr3_aa: CASSHGGQGGTEAFF
v_call: TRBV11-1; clone_size: NA; j_call: TRBJ1-1; d_call: NA; cdr3_nt: TGTGCCAGCGGGGGCAGGAACACTGAAGCTTTCTTT; cdr3_aa: CASGGRNTEAFF
v_call: TRBV7-8; clone_size: NA; j_call: TRBJ2-3; d_call: NA; cdr3_nt: TGTGCCAGCAGCTTAGCGGATACGCAGTATTTT; cdr3_aa: CASSLADTQYF
v_call: TRBV29-1; clone_size: NA; j_call: TRBJ2-7; d_call: NA; cdr3_nt: TGCAGCGTGACCGGGACGGACACCTACGAGCAGTACTTC; cdr3_aa: CSVTGTDTYEQYF
v_call: TRBV6-1; clone_size: NA; j_call: TRBJ2-1; d_call: TRBD1; cdr3_nt: TGTGCCAGCAACCGACAGGGGGAAGGTGGTGAGCAGTTCTTC; cdr3_aa: CASNRQGEGGEQFF
v_call: TRBV5-1; clone_size: once; j_call: TRBJ1-1; d_call: NA; cdr3_nt: TGCGCCAGCAGCTTGGCGCCAAACCCAATGCTGTACACTGAAGCTTTCTTT; cdr3_aa: CASSLAPNPMLYTEAFF
v_call: TRBV6-5; clone_size: NA; j_call: TRBJ2-7; d_call: TRBD1; cdr3_nt: TGTGCCAGCAGTCACTCCGGGACAGGGCTCGAGCAGTACTTC; cdr3_aa: CASSHSGTGLEQYF
v_call: TRBV15; clone_size: NA; j_call: TRBJ2-1; d_call: TRBD2; cdr3_nt: TGTGCCACCAGTCATAGACTAGCGGGCCGCTACAATGAGCAGTTCTTC; cdr3_aa: CATSHRLAGRYNEQFF
v_call: TRBV4-2; clone_size: NA; j_call: TRBJ2-1; d_call: NA; cdr3_nt: TGTGCCAGCAGCCAAGATCTGGAGAGGTCCTACAATGAGCAGTTCTTC; cdr3_aa: CASSQDLERSYNEQFF
v_call: TRBV5-1; clone_size: few; j_call: TRBJ1-1; d_call: NA; cdr3_nt: TGCGCCAGCAGCTTGGGGCAAATTAACACTGAAGCTTTCTTT; cdr3_aa: CASSLGQINTEAFF
v_call: TRBV7-9; clone_size: once; j_call: TRBJ2-7; d_call: TRBD2; cdr3_nt: TGTGCCAGCAGCCCCGCTCACGTAGCGGGAGTTTTGTACGAGCAGTACTTC; cdr3_aa: CASSPAHVAGVLYEQYF
v_call: TRBV25-1; clone_size: NA; j_call: TRBJ1-1; d_call: TRBD1; cdr3_nt: TGTGCCAGCAGTGAATGGGGCCGGGACAGCCTGAACACTGAAGCTTTCTTT; cdr3_aa: CASSEWGRDSLNTEAFF
v_call: TRBV15; clone_size: NA; j_call: TRBJ1-2; d_call: NA; cdr3_nt: TGTGCCACCAGCAGAGAAGTTAAGCTAACTAACTATGGCTACACCTTC; cdr3_aa: CATSREVKLTNYGYTF
v_call: TRBV7-6; clone_size: NA; j_call: TRBJ2-7; d_call: TRBD1; cdr3_nt: TGTGCCAGCAGCTTGGGGGACAGATACTACGAGCAGTACTTC; cdr3_aa: CASSLGDRYYEQYF
v_call: TRBV14; clone_size: NA; j_call: TRBJ2-7; d_call: NA; cdr3_nt: TGTGCCAGCAGCCAAGTGCTCTACGAGCAGTACTTC; cdr3_aa: CASSQVLYEQYF
v_call: TRBV18; clone_size: NA; j_call: TRBJ2-2; d_call: TRBD2; cdr3_nt: TGTGCCAGCTCACCAGTGGGCCGCTTACTAGCGGGAAACACCGGGGAGCTGTTTTTT; cdr3_aa: CASSPVGRLLAGNTGELFF